Shown below are 13 T cell receptor beta chains from a single sample sequenced in a study of T cells in women clearing cervical HPV infection. Produced via immunoSEQ multiplex PCR; TCRdb's table is partial and in-frame only. This sample carries roughly 20,000 clones, with around 5.2% going to the ten biggest clones. The specimen sequenced was blood buffy coat. Receptors originate from a woman between 18 and 70 years old with a cervical HPV16 infection that either progressed to CIN3+ or cleared (not recorded which).

As for this clone: The missing CDR3 end, 3 residues past where the read stops, is filled in from the germline J gene. The genes are TRBV28 and TRBJ2-2; perhaps TRBD2 as D (6 bases). This CDR3 contains 14 residues. Deletions cut 6 bases from V and 3 bases from J, with 11 bases between. Germline loops: CDR1 MDHEN, CDR2 SYDVKM. The CDR3 loop is CASRATGDTGELFF. The CDR3 bases that were read are TGTGCCAGCAGGGCGACGGGGGACACCGGGGAG.

In regard to this clone: The read ends 3 residues before the CDR3 terminus; that terminus is restored from the germline J gene. The J gene is TRBJ1-1, the V gene TRBV7-3; the D is unclear. The CDR3 is made up of 15 amino acids. The V gene's germline CDR1 is SGHTA and CDR2 FQGTGA. V was trimmed by 0 bases and J by 1 base, leaving 9 bases between them. The covered CDR3 bases are TGTGCCAGCAGCTTAACTTCGTCTAGGAACACTGAA. Amino acids: CASSLTSSRNTE. The CDR3, in full, reads CASSLTSSRNTEAFF.

This clone is classed as medium-sized (0.01 to 0.1%) by frequency. The read terminates 3 residues ahead of where the CDR3 ends, so the germline J gene completes it. The chain is built from TRBV2 and TRBJ2-5; 8 nucleotides match TRBD2. The germline V gene has CDR1 SNHLY and CDR2 FYNNEI. The CDR3 runs to 15 residues. Trimming cost V 4 bases and J 3 bases; bases outside gene matches: 7. CDR3 loop: CASSGPGTRKETQYF. CDR3 DNA, as far as it was read: TGTGCCAGCAGTGGCCCGGGGACTAGAAAAGAGACC.

Judged by frequency, this clone is medium-sized. Read data end 3 residues before the CDR3 end; the end is taken from the germline J gene. This chain connects TRBV6-1 to TRBJ2-1; D uncertain. V lost 0 bases and J lost 2, with 8 bases in between. CDR3 size: 15 residues. CDR1 MNHNS and CDR2 SASEGT come from the germline V gene. CDR3 region: CASSEAWQAYNEQFF. CDR3 bases read: TGTGCCAGCAGTGAAGCTTGGCAGGCCTACAATGAG.

With respect to this clone: The read stops 3 residues short of the end of the CDR3; the missing end is completed from the germline J gene. The chain couples TRBV2 to TRBJ2-2; 8 bases line up with TRBD1. The CDR3 length is 15 residues. CDR1 is SNHLY, CDR2 FYNNEI, per germline. J gave up 5 bases and V 7 bases, and 9 bases lay outside the gene matches. The CDR3 spells CASTLGTGLTGELFF. The covered CDR3 bases are TGTGCCAGCACACTCGGGACAGGTCTGACCGGGGAG.

About this clone itself: Read coverage stops 3 residues before the CDR3 terminus; the germline J gene supplies the remainder. The J gene is TRBJ1-2, the V gene TRBV5-5; D unclear. The V gene's germline CDR1 is SGHKS and CDR2 YYEKEE (reference sequence). The CDR3 totals 13 residues. With 1 base removed from V and 4 bases from J, the gap between germline ends came to 8 bases. The CDR3 is CASSLSQIYGYTF. CDR3 DNA, as far as it was read: TGTGCCAGCAGCTTGTCCCAGATCTATGGC.

With regard to this clone: The missing CDR3 end, 3 residues past where the read stops, is filled in from the germline J gene. The chain combines TRBV5-1 with TRBJ1-1, with 7 bases aligning to TRBD1. From germline, CDR1 is SGHRS and CDR2 YFSETQ. CDR3 length: 14 amino acids. J gave up 3 bases and V 0 bases, and 2 bases lay outside the gene matches. The sequenced CDR3 bases are TGCGCCAGCAGCTTGGGAGGGGGCTACACTGAA. Translation: CASSLGGGYTE. The full CDR3 sequence reads CASSLGGGYTEAFF.

With regard to this clone: The DNA ends 3 residues before the CDR3 does, and the rest of the CDR3 is filled in from the germline J gene. The chain couples TRBV5-1 to TRBJ1-4; 11 bases align to TRBD1. Germline V gene lookup returns CDR1 SGHRS and CDR2 YFSETQ. The CDR3 loop spans 17 amino acids. CDR3 bases read: TGCGCCAGCAGCCGGGGACAGGGGGGCCTTGGGGCCAACGTA. Protein product: CASSRGQGGLGANV. The complete CDR3 sequence is CASSRGQGGLGANVLFF.

CDR3 protein: CSAKGLSYNEQFF. The covered CDR3 bases are TGCAGTGCTAAGGGTTTATCCTACAATGAG. V is TRBV20-1 and J is TRBJ2-1, with no clear D. The missing CDR3 end, 3 residues past where the read stops, is filled in from the germline J gene. Germline V gene data show CDR1 as DFQATT and CDR2 as SNEGSKA (reference sequence). Trimming stripped 4 bases from V and 1 base from J, with 8 bases between. The CDR3 runs to 13 residues.

As to this clone: The read finishes 3 residues shy of the CDR3 end, and the germline J gene is used to complete it. The chain joins TRBV6-1 to TRBJ2-2, with D perhaps TRBD1 (5 bases). The CDR3 is 13 residues long. CDR1 is MNHNS, CDR2 SASEGT, per germline. The CDR3 DNA, read in part, is TGTGCCAGCAGTGAGAAGGGGAATGAAAAG. Translation gives CASSEKGNEK. The whole CDR3 is CASSEKGNEKLFF.

CDR3 in amino acids: CASSFGGTEMNTEAFF. The sequenced part of the CDR3 DNA is TGCGCCAGCAGCTTCGGTGGGACAGAGATGAACACTGAA. The V gene is TRBV5-1, the J gene TRBJ1-1; TRBD1 matches 7 bases. The read is 3 residues too short to cover the CDR3 end, so that end is filled in from the germline J gene. This CDR3 is 16 amino acids long. With 2 bases clipped from V and 0 bases from J, the junction kept 7 bases outside the gene matches. The germline V gene encodes CDR1 SGHRS and CDR2 YFSETQ.

A note on this clone: Read data end 3 residues before the CDR3 end; the end is taken from the germline J gene. This chain connects TRBV27 to TRBJ1-3, with a tentative D call TRBD1 (5 bases). Trimming took 6 bases from V and 0 from J, leaving 9 bases between them. The CDR3 has 14 residues. From germline, CDR1 is MNHEY and CDR2 SMNVEV (reference sequence). CDR3 in amino acids: CASSLRGSGNTIYF. The sequenced CDR3 bases are TGTGCCAGCAGCTTAAGGGGCTCTGGAAACACC.

Remarks on this clone: Read sequence stops 3 residues before the CDR3 end, and the germline J gene provides the missing end. The chain employs TRBV30 and TRBJ2-4; D is unresolved. This CDR3 region has 13 residues. Germline-derived CDR1 and CDR2 are GTSNPN and SVGIG (reference sequence). The sequenced CDR3 bases are TGTGCCTGGAAGAGCAGGAGCAATCAGCCT. Its protein product is CAWKSRSNQP. The CDR3 reads in full as CAWKSRSNQPQYF. Combining the CDR3 with reference TRBV30 and TRBJ2-4 gives the whole variable domain SQTIHQWPATLVQPVGSPLSLECTVEGTSNPNLYWYRQAAGRGLQLLFYSVGIGQISSEVPQNLSASRPQDRQFILSSKKLLLSDSGFYLCAWKSRSNQPQYFGAGTRLSVL.